The 8 T cell receptor beta chains in this list originate from one sample, sequenced in a study of PD-1 blockade in classical Hodgkin lymphoma. Measured with immunoSEQ multiplex PCR; TCRdb has only the in-frame clones, and not every one. Among about 150,000 clones, just under 80% were seen once, and the ten largest hold about 9%. Every one of the patients relapsed after autologous stem cell transplantation (brentuximab vedotin exposure was variable). The source material was peripheral blood mononuclear cells (PBMCs), sampled before the second cycle of nivolumab. The receptor source for this set is a human donor with classical Hodgkin lymphoma.

The chain has TRBV9 and TRBJ2-3, with D tentatively TRBD2 (6 bases). Trimming took 2 bases from V and 12 from J, leaving 13 bases between them. This CDR3 comprises 12 residues. Per the germline V gene, CDR1 is SGDLS and CDR2 is YYNGEE. In nucleotides, the CDR3 is TGTGCCAGCAGCGTCCTTAGCGGTCGTCAGTATTTT. It yields the protein CASSVLSGRQYF. The full variable domain, completed using reference TRBV9 and TRBJ2-3, is DSGVTQTPKHLITATGQRVTLRCSPRSGDLSVYWYQQSLDQGLQFLIQYYNGEERAKGNILERFSAQQFPDLHSELNLSSLELGDSALYFCASSVLSGRQYFGPGTRLTVL.

The genes are TRBV10-3 and TRBJ1-2; 11 bases are shared with TRBD1. The CDR3 consists of 14 residues. CDR1 ENHRY and CDR2 SYGVKD come from the germline V gene. The ends lost 3 bases at V and 7 bases at J; junction bases unmatched: 4. CDR3 sequence: CAISDGTGGVGYTF. CDR3 in DNA: TGTGCCATCAGTGATGGGACAGGGGGGGTTGGCTACACCTTC.

The chain employs TRBV7-9 and TRBJ2-1; no reliable D call. Trimming cost V 5 bases and J 2 bases, with 4 bases left between them. CDR1 and CDR2 from the germline V gene are SEHNR and FQNEAQ (reference sequence). This CDR3 is built from 12 residues. CDR3 coding DNA: TGTGCCAGCAGCCCGGCCTACAATGAGCAGTTCTTC. Residues: CASSPAYNEQFF.

This clone came up a few times. The chain is built from TRBV18 and TRBJ2-1, with D maybe TRBD2 (6 bases). V dropped 3 bases and J dropped 1 base, with 10 bases sitting between them. CDR3 length: 15 residues. Germline V gene sequence: CDR1 KGHSH, CDR2 LQKENI. The CDR3 reads CASSPVGGSYNEQFF. The CDR3 DNA reads as TGTGCCAGCTCACCTGTCGGGGGATCCTACAATGAGCAGTTCTTC.

The chain combines TRBV2 with TRBJ2-7; the match to TRBD1 covers 10 bases. CDR1 and CDR2 from the germline V gene are SNHLY and FYNNEI. Trimming took 6 bases from V and 3 from J; bases not matched to a gene: 5. There are 14 residues in the CDR3. For the CDR3, the DNA is TGTGCCAGCAGGGGGACAGGGGACTTCTACGAGCAGTACTTC. It translates to CASRGTGDFYEQYF.

The genes are TRBV18 and TRBJ2-7; D remains ambiguous. In germline, CDR1 is KGHSH, CDR2 LQKENI. This CDR3 contains 17 residues. V lost 1 base, J lost 1 base, and 17 bases lay in between. CDR3 amino acids: CASSPRSITVLSYEQYF. As DNA, the CDR3 is TGTGCCAGCTCACCACGGTCGATCACAGTCCTGTCCTACGAGCAGTACTTC.

The gene calls are TRBV6-6 and TRBJ2-1; 10 nucleotides agree with TRBD2. Germline loops: CDR1 MNHNY, CDR2 SVGAGI (reference sequence). Germline trimming cut 6 bases from V and 1 base from J; bases unmatched to any gene: 3. The CDR3 totals 15 residues. As DNA, the CDR3 is TGTGCCAGCAGGGGAGCGGGAGGGTCCTACAATGAGCAGTTCTTC. This sequence encodes CASRGAGGSYNEQFF.

The chain links TRBV5-4 to TRBJ2-1; 10 positions agree with TRBD2. The CDR3 spans 15 residues. The germline V gene encodes CDR1 SGHNT and CDR2 YYREEE (reference sequence). Trimming cost V 2 bases and J 7 bases; bases outside gene matches: 6. CDR3 sequence: CASSLKRGGLNEQFF. The CDR3 DNA sequence: TGTGCCAGCAGCTTAAAGCGGGGGGGCTTAAATGAGCAGTTCTTC.